Each of the 22 T cell receptor beta chains below was sequenced from the same sample in a study of technical replicates of blood from several donors. Measured with immunoSEQ multiplex PCR; TCRdb has only the in-frame clones, and not every one. The top ten hold roughly 6.8% of the sample, which has more than 9,000 clones, roughly 94% seen once. The source material was PBMCs. The receptors shown here come from a human donor in good health.

The gene calls are TRBV7-9 and TRBJ2-3, with D possibly TRBD2 on 6 matching bases. The CDR3 is made up of 16 amino acids. V dropped 6 bases and J dropped 0 bases, with 16 bases sitting between them. Per the germline V gene, CDR1 is SEHNR and CDR2 is FQNEAQ (reference sequence). CDR3 sequence: CASSLPGLASTDTQYF. As DNA, the CDR3 is TGTGCCAGCAGTTTACCGGGACTTGCAAGCACAGATACGCAGTATTTT.

V is TRBV15 and J is TRBJ1-5, with D uncertain. The V and J ends lost 0 bases and 3 bases respectively, with 15 bases between them. The germline V gene encodes CDR1 LNHNV and CDR2 YYDKDF (reference sequence). This CDR3 is 17 amino acids long. CDR3 sequence (DNA): TGTGCCACCAGCAGAGATTGGCGTCAGGCCCTCAATCAGCCCCAGCATTTT. This codes for CATSRDWRQALNQPQHF.

This chain uses TRBV5-1 with TRBJ2-7, with 9 bases lining up with TRBD1. The germline CDR1 and CDR2 sequences are SGHRS and YFSETQ. The CDR3 is 16 amino acids. Trimming at V came to 1 base and at J to 0 bases, leaving 5 bases not matched to a gene. CDR3 protein: CASSLSPGQGSYEQYF. CDR3 nucleotides: TGCGCCAGCAGCTTGAGCCCGGGACAGGGCTCCTACGAGCAGTACTTC.

V is TRBV28 and J is TRBJ2-7; the D is unclear. Germline CDR1 reads MDHEN; CDR2 reads SYDVKM. The CDR3 has 14 amino acids. Trimming took 3 bases from V and 0 from J, leaving 9 bases between them. CDR3 in amino acids: CASSLYSGSYEQYF. In nucleotides, the CDR3 is TGTGCCAGCAGTTTGTACTCTGGCTCCTACGAGCAGTACTTC.

The V gene is TRBV18, the J gene TRBJ2-7; D is perhaps TRBD1 (5 bases). Trimming shortened V by 3 bases and J by 9 bases, and 18 bases separated the two germline ends. CDR1 and CDR2 (germline): KGHSH, LQKENI. The CDR3 runs 14 residues. The CDR3 spells CASSPDTGSDGQYF. The CDR3, as DNA: TGTGCCAGCTCACCGGACACCGGTTCGGACGGGCAGTACTTC.

V gene TRBV5-1 combines with J gene TRBJ2-2; maybe TRBD2 (6 bases). Germline V CDR1 and CDR2: SGHRS, YFSETQ. CDR3 length: 17 residues. V lost 2 bases to trimming and J lost 1 base, with 15 bases between them. The CDR3 DNA reads as TGCGCCAGCAGCTTCGGGGGAAGTGTCCTGAACACCGGGGAGCTGTTTTTT. The encoded protein is CASSFGGSVLNTGELFF. Complete variable domain (other parts from reference TRBV5-1 and TRBJ2-2): KAGVTQTPRYLIKTRGQQVTLSCSPISGHRSVSWYQQTPGQGLQFLFEYFSETQRNKGNFPGRFSGRQFSNSRSEMNVSTLELGDSALYLCASSFGGSVLNTGELFFGEGSRLTVL.

The chain employs TRBV27 and TRBJ2-2; TRBD2 matches at 10 bases. The CDR3 runs to 15 residues. V lost 3 bases to trimming and J lost 6 bases; unmatched junction nucleotides: 4. Germline values: CDR1 MNHEY, CDR2 SMNVEV (reference sequence). In nucleotides, the CDR3 is TGTGCCAGCAGTTTTGCTAGCGGGAGCCCCGGGGAGCTGTTTTTT. It translates to CASSFASGSPGELFF.

The genes are TRBV6-1 and TRBJ2-7; TRBD2 matches at 10 bases. The CDR3 runs 15 residues. Trimming removed 6 bases from V and 5 bases from J; junction bases left unmatched: 10. Germline lookup yields CDR1 MNHNS and CDR2 SASEGT. The CDR3 protein is CASSHGASGSHEQYF. CDR3 in DNA: TGTGCCAGCAGCCACGGGGCTAGCGGGAGCCACGAGCAGTACTTC.

The chain has TRBV7-4 and TRBJ2-6, with TRBD1 matching 11 bases. Per the germline V gene, CDR1 is SGHVT and CDR2 is SQSDAQ. CDR3 size: 19 residues. Trimming at V came to 4 bases and at J to 4 bases, leaving 12 bases not matched to a gene. The chain's CDR3 is CASSSGEDRGQTGANVLTF. CDR3 DNA: TGTGCCAGCAGCTCGGGGGAGGACAGGGGGCAGACCGGGGCCAACGTCCTGACTTTC. Looking up the rest from reference TRBV7-4 and TRBJ2-6 gives the full variable domain: GAGVSQSPRYKVAKRGRDVALRCDSISGHVTLYWYRQTLGQGSEVLTYSQSDAQRDKSGRPSGRFSAERPERSVSTLKIQRTEQGDSAVYLCASSSGEDRGQTGANVLTFGAGSRLTVL.

The chain uses TRBV25-1 and TRBJ2-2, with D maybe TRBD2 (5 bases). V dropped 4 bases and J dropped 4 bases, with 19 bases sitting between them. Germline lookup yields CDR1 MGHDK and CDR2 SYGVNS. The CDR3 extends over 17 amino acids. This chain's CDR3 is CASSAPRSLDATGELFF. As DNA, the CDR3 is TGTGCCAGCAGTGCACCTCGTTCACTAGATGCCACCGGGGAGCTGTTTTTT. The variable domain in full, completed from reference TRBV25-1 and TRBJ2-2, reads EADIYQTPRYLVIGTGKKITLECSQTMGHDKMYWYQQDPGMELHLIHYSYGVNSTEKGDLSSESTVSRIRTEHFPLTLESARPSHTSQYLCASSAPRSLDATGELFFGEGSRLTVL.

The chain uses TRBV4-1 and TRBJ2-3; 8 positions match TRBD1. The CDR3 covers 16 residues. V gave up 6 bases and J gave up 3 bases; unmatched junction bases: 11. Germline-derived CDR1 and CDR2 are MGHRA and YSYEKL. Here the CDR3 reads CASSRERQGLTDTQYF. CDR3 nucleotides: TGCGCCAGCAGTAGGGAGAGACAGGGGTTAACAGATACGCAGTATTTT.

V is TRBV7-7 and J is TRBJ2-1; TRBD1 agrees at 7 bases. This CDR3 spans 16 amino acids. V gave up 5 bases and J gave up 0 bases; unmatched junction bases: 7. CDR1 is SSHAT, CDR2 FNYEAQ, per germline (reference sequence). DNA for the CDR3: TGTGCCAGCAGCCACGGACAGGACAGCTCCTACAATGAGCAGTTCTTC. This sequence encodes CASSHGQDSSYNEQFF.

The chain uses TRBV7-3 and TRBJ2-1; tentative D call: TRBD1 (6 bases). The V end was cut by 5 bases, the J end by 7 bases, with 9 bases between. In germline, CDR1 is SGHTA, CDR2 FQGTGA. This CDR3 comprises 12 residues. The CDR3 coding sequence is TGTGCCAGCAGCCTGACAGGTAATGAGCAGTTCTTC. Translated: CASSLTGNEQFF. Full variable domain (rest looked up from reference TRBV7-3 and TRBJ2-1): GAGVSQTPSNKVTEKGKYVELRCDPISGHTALYWYRQSLGQGPEFLIYFQGTGAADDSGLPNDRFFAVRPEGSVSTLKIQRTERGDSAVYLCASSLTGNEQFFGPGTRLTVL.

The chain recombines TRBV5-4 with TRBJ2-5; D gene unclear. The germline gives CDR1 SGHNT, CDR2 YYREEE (reference sequence). This CDR3 is 14 amino acids long. The V and J ends lost 0 bases and 4 bases respectively, with 10 bases between them. The CDR3 loop is CASSLEVRSETQYF. The CDR3 DNA reads as TGTGCCAGCAGCTTGGAGGTCAGGTCAGAGACCCAGTACTTC.

The V gene is TRBV4-2, the J gene TRBJ2-3; tentatively, D is TRBD2 (5 bases). Between the trimmed V and J ends, which lost 6 bases and 0 bases, there was a span of 13 bases. This CDR3 comprises 15 residues. Germline CDR1 reads LGHNA; CDR2 reads YNFKEQ. CDR3 region: CASSLAITSTDTQYF. CDR3 bases: TGTGCCAGCAGTCTAGCAATTACTAGCACAGATACGCAGTATTTT.

This clone has just one count. V and J are TRBV19 and TRBJ2-2; 11 bases match TRBD2. The trim removed 7 bases at V and 6 bases at J, leaving 4 bases unmatched. CDR1 and CDR2 (germline): LNHDA, SQIVND (reference sequence). The CDR3 has 14 residues. The CDR3 nucleotides read TGTGCCAGTACCCATAGCGGGAGGGCCGGGGAGCTGTTTTTT. It specifies CASTHSGRAGELFF.

The CDR3 loop reads CASSQLQGADYGYTF. The DNA of the CDR3 is TGCGCCAGCAGCCAACTACAGGGGGCGGACTATGGCTACACCTTC. J is TRBJ1-2 and V is TRBV4-1, with 9 bases that match TRBD1. The CDR3 length is 15 residues. J was trimmed by 3 bases and V by 2 bases; bases with no gene match: 4. Germline V gene data show CDR1 as MGHRA and CDR2 as YSYEKL.

This clone has only one observation. The gene calls are TRBV6-5 and TRBJ2-1; TRBD2 is a possible D gene (6 bases). In germline, CDR1 is MNHEY, CDR2 SVGAGI. The CDR3 is 14 amino acids. Trimming removed 8 bases at V and 2 bases at J, with 13 bases between. The CDR3 loop reads CASGREFTYNEQFF. Here the CDR3 DNA reads TGTGCCAGCGGCCGGGAGTTCACCTACAATGAGCAGTTCTTC.

This sequence joins TRBV2 and TRBJ2-5; 8 positions match TRBD1. From germline, CDR1 is SNHLY and CDR2 FYNNEI. V gave up 7 bases and J gave up 4 bases; unmatched junction bases: 11. This CDR3 has 15 residues. The CDR3 loop reads CASTGEQGVGETQYF. CDR3 bases: TGTGCCAGCACCGGGGAACAGGGGGTCGGAGAGACCCAGTACTTC.

This clone has only one observation. The V call is TRBV6-5, the J call TRBJ1-2; TRBD1 matches at 9 bases. The CDR3 loop spans 15 amino acids. Looked up from germline, CDR1 is MNHEY and CDR2 is SVGAGI. With 2 bases clipped from V and 8 bases from J, the junction kept 9 bases outside the gene matches. CDR3 DNA: TGTGCCAGCAGTTACAGCGGGACAGGGCGAAGGGGCTACACCTTC. Protein: CASSYSGTGRRGYTF.

This chain links TRBV5-3 with TRBJ2-5; TRBD1 might be the D (6 bases). TRBV5-3 is known as an ORF, though its function is uncertain. This CDR3 has 14 amino acids. Trimming took 7 bases from V and 5 from J, leaving 18 bases between them. CDR3 bases: TGTGCCAGAGGGAAGACAGGCGGGTTGGAGACCCAGTACTTC. It specifies CARGKTGGLETQYF.

This CDR3 is CSVREIKQYF. CDR3 sequence (DNA): TGCAGCGTGCGGGAGATCAAGCAGTACTTC. The chain employs TRBV29-1 and TRBJ2-7; 7 nucleotides match TRBD2. Germline-derived CDR1 and CDR2 are SQVTM and ANQGSEA. The CDR3 runs to 10 residues. V lost 6 bases to trimming and J lost 8 bases; unmatched junction nucleotides: 4.